The 9 T cell receptor beta chains reported below all come from one sample, sequenced in a study of T cell repertoires in cytomegalovirus infection. MiXCR, run by TCRdb on the reads, gives a single entry per CDR3 protein. The table includes about 890,000 distinct CDR3 sequences, around 30% detected once. Their cognate antigens are unknown. The source was cultured CD8+ T cells from PBMCs, collected from culture after CMV antigen stimulation. The source of these receptors is a human donor in good health (CMV status not recorded). Some clones in this sample may be carry-over from other donors' samples.

The chain employs TRBV4-1 and TRBJ2-7, with 13 positions matching TRBD2. Germline V lookup: CDR1 MGHRA, CDR2 YSYEKL. The J segment lost 6 bases and the V segment lost 4 bases, leaving 3 bases of the junction unmatched. The CDR3 runs 14 residues. The CDR3 here is CASSPGLAGTEQYF. In DNA, the CDR3 is TGCGCCAGCAGCCCGGGACTAGCGGGGACCGAGCAGTACTTC.

The V and J genes are TRBV9 and TRBJ1-2; 7 bases agree with TRBD1. Germline V gene data show CDR1 as SGDLS and CDR2 as YYNGEE. J lost 4 bases, V lost 0 bases, and 6 bases had no gene match. The CDR3 is 15 residues long. The CDR3 DNA sequence: TGTGCCAGCAGCGTAGAGGGGACAGCCTCCTATGGCTACACCTTC. Translating it yields CASSVEGTASYGYTF.

This clonotype was picked up a small number of times. The chain recombines TRBV6-1 with TRBJ1-3; TRBD1 matches 8 bases. V shed 1 base and J 2 bases; nucleotides not matched to a gene: 16. The CDR3 has 20 amino acids. CDR1 MNHNS and CDR2 SASEGT come from the germline V gene. In DNA, the CDR3 is TGTGCCAGCAGTGAAGTCAGTTTGACAGGGGACAACCCTCCTGGAAACACCATATATTTT. This sequence encodes CASSEVSLTGDNPPGNTIYF.

This clonotype was counted only a few times. CDR3 protein: CASSQTGAAGELFF. The CDR3 DNA reads as TGTGCCAGCAGCCAAACAGGGGCCGCCGGGGAGCTGTTTTTT. This chain joins TRBV14 and TRBJ2-2, with 7 bases that match TRBD1. This CDR3 contains 14 residues. Germline CDR1 reads SGHDN; CDR2 reads FVKESK. After removal of 2 bases from V and 6 bases from J, the junction contained 3 bases not matched to a gene.

The rearrangement uses TRBV27 and TRBJ2-3, with D maybe TRBD1 (6 bases). The germline V and J ends were trimmed by 1 base and 13 bases, with 18 bases remaining between them. This CDR3 spans 14 amino acids. Germline V gene sequence: CDR1 MNHEY, CDR2 SMNVEV (reference sequence). In nucleotides, the CDR3 is TGTGCCAGCAGTTTATTGTACAGGGATGATCGGAAGTATTTT. It codes for CASSLLYRDDRKYF.

This clonotype came up a few times. The rearrangement uses TRBV6-5 and TRBJ1-6, with a weak D call TRBD1 (5 bases). This CDR3 region has 17 residues. Germline V gene data show CDR1 as MNHEY and CDR2 as SVGAGI. Trimming shortened V by 6 bases and J by 0 bases, and 15 bases separated the two germline ends. CDR3 in DNA: TGTGCCAGCAGCTCTTGGGGCCTGAGCTCCTATAATTCACCCCTCCACTTT. This encodes CASSSWGLSSYNSPLHF.

The V gene is TRBV11-2, the J gene TRBJ1-2, with D hard to call. In germline, CDR1 is SGHAT, CDR2 FQNNGV. V lost 6 bases and J lost 5, with 13 bases in between. The CDR3 spans 13 residues. The CDR3 coding sequence is TGTGCCAGCAGGGATAGCGGGTTTTATGGCTACACCTTC. Its translation is CASRDSGFYGYTF.

This clonotype was observed a handful of times. The chain joins TRBV5-5 to TRBJ2-5; no clear D gene. The V gene's germline CDR1 is SGHKS and CDR2 YYEKEE (reference sequence). The CDR3 length is 15 residues. V was cut by 1 base and J by 5 bases, with 15 bases left in between. CDR3 DNA sequence: TGTGCCAGCAGCTTGTCTGCAGCAGCGCGGGAGACCCAGTACTTC. Amino acids: CASSLSAAARETQYF.

This clonotype was detected only a few times. The CDR3 loop reads CASRNALFGTGHSNQPQHF. The CDR3 nucleotides are TGTGCCAGCAGAAATGCTTTATTCGGGACAGGGCATAGCAATCAGCCCCAGCATTTT. The rearrangement uses TRBV11-3 and TRBJ1-5; TRBD1 agrees at 9 bases. Germline CDR1 is SGHNT and CDR2 is YENEEA. The CDR3 is 19 residues long. Trimming cost V 6 bases and J 0 bases; bases outside gene matches: 15.